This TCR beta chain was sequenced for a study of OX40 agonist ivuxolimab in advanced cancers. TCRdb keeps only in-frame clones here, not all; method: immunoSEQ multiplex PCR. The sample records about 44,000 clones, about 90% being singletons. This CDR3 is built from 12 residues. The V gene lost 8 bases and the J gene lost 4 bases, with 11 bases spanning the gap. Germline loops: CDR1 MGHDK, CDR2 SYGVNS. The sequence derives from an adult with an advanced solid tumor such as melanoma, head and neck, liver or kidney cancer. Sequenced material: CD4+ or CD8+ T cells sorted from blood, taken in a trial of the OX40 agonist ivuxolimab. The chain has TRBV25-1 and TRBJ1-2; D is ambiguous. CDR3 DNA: TGTGCCAGCTGGCAGGCCTCCTATGGCTACACCTTC. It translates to CASWQASYGYTF.